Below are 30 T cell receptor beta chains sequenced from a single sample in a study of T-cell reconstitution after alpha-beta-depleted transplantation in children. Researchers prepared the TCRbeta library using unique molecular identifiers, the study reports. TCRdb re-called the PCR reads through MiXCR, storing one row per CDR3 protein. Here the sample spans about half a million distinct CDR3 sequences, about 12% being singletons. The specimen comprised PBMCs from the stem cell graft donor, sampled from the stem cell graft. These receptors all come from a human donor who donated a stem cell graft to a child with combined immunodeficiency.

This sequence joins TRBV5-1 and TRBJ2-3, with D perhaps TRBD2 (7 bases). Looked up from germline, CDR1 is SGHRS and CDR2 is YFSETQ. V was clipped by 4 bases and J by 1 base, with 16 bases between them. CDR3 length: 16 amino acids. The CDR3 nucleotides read TGCGCCAGCAGCGTAGCCGCGGGGGCCCGCACAGATACGCAGTATTTT. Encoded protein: CASSVAAGARTDTQYF.

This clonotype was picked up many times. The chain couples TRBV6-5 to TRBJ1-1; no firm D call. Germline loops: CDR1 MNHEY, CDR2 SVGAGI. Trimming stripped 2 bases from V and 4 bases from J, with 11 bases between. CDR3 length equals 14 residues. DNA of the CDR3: TGTGCCAGCAGTTACCGCCGTGGTGGCACTGAAGCTTTCTTT. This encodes CASSYRRGGTEAFF.

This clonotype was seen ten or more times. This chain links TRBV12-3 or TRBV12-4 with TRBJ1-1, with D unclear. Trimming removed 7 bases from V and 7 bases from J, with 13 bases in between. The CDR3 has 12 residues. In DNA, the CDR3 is TGTGCCAGCACCCCTGGGCCAGGTGAAGCTTTCTTT. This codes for CASTPGPGEAFF.

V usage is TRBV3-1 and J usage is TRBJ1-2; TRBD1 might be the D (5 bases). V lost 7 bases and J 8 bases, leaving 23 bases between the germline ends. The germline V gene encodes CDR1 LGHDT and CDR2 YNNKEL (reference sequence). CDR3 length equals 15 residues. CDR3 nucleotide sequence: TGTGCCAGCACCCCAAGCACGACAGCGGATGGGGGCTACACCTTC. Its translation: CASTPSTTADGGYTF.

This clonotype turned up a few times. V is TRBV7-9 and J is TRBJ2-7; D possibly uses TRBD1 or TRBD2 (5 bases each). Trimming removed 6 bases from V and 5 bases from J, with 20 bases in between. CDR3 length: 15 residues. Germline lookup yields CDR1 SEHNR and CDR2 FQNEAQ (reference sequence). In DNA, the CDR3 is TGTGCCAGCAGGCTAGGGGACGGTGGGATGGACGAGCAGTACTTC. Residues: CASRLGDGGMDEQYF.

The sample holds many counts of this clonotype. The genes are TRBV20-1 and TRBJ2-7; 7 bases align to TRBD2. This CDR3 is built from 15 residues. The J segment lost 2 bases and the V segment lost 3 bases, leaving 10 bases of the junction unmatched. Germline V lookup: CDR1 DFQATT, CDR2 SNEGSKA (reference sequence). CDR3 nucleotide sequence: TGCAGTGCTAGGGCGGGAGTCACGCGGACCTACGAGCAGTACTTC. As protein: CSARAGVTRTYEQYF.

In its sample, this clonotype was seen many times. DNA of the CDR3: TGTGCCAGCAGCTTCGGGATACAGGGGAGGACTGAAGCTTTCTTT. Residues: CASSFGIQGRTEAFF. The J gene is TRBJ1-1, the V gene TRBV7-2, with 7 bases aligning to TRBD1. Germline CDR1 reads SGHTA; CDR2 reads FQGNSA. The length of the CDR3 is 15 residues. After removal of 3 bases from V and 5 bases from J, the junction contained 9 bases not matched to a gene.

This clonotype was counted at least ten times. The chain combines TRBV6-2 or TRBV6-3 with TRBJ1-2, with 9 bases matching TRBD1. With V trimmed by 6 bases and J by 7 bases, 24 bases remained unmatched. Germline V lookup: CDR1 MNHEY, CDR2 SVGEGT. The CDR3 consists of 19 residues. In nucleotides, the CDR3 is TGTGCCAGCAGCCCAATACTTCGGCCGGGACAGGGATCGGTGGCTGGCTACACCTTC. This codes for CASSPILRPGQGSVAGYTF.

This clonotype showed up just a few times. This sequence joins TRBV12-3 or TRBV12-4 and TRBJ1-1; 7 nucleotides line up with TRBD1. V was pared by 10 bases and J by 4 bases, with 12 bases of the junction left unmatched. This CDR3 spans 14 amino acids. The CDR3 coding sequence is TGTGCCACGATCCCAGGGGGGCGGGGCACTGAAGCTTTCTTT. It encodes CATIPGGRGTEAFF.

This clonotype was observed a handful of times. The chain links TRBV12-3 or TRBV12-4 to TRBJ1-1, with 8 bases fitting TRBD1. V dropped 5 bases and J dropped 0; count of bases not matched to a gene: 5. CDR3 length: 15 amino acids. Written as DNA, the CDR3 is TGTGCCAGCAGTACCCGGGACAGGATGAACACTGAAGCTTTCTTT. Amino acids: CASSTRDRMNTEAFF.

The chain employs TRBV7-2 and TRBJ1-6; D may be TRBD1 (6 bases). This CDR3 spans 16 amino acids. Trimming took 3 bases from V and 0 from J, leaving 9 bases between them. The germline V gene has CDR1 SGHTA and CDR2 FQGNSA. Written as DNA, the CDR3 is TGTGCCAGCAGCTTCCAGGGGAGCTCCTATAATTCACCCCTCCACTTT. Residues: CASSFQGSSYNSPLHF.

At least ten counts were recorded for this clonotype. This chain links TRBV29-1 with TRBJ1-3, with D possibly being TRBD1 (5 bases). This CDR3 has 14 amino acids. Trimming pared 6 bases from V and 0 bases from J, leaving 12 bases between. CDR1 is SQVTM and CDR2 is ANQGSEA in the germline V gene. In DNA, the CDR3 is TGCAGCGTGAGCCCGACAGTCTCTGGAAACACCATATATTTT. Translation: CSVSPTVSGNTIYF.

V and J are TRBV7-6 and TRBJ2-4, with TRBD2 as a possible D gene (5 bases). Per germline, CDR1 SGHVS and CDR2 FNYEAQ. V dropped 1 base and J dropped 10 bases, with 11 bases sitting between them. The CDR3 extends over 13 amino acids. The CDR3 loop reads CASSLGATTIQYF. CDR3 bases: TGTGCCAGCAGCTTAGGAGCGACTACAATTCAGTACTTC.

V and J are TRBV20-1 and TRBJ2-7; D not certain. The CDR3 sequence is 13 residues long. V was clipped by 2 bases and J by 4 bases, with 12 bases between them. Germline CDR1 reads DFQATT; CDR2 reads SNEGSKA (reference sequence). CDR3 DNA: TGCAGTGCTAGACGCCCGACCGATTACGAGCAGTACTTC. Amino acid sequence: CSARRPTDYEQYF.

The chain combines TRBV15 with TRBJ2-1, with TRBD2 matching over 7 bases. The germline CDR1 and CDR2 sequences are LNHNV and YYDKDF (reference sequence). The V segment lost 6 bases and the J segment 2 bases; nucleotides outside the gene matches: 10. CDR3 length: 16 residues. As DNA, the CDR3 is TGTGCCACCAGTCTCGGGCACGGGACTACCTACAATGAGCAGTTCTTC. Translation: CATSLGHGTTYNEQFF.

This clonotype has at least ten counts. CDR3 region: CASSSWDRGSEFF. CDR3 nucleotides: TGTGCCAGCAGCTCCTGGGACAGGGGGTCGGAGTTCTTC. V and J are TRBV7-9 and TRBJ2-1; the match to TRBD1 covers 11 bases. CDR1 is SEHNR and CDR2 is FQNEAQ in the germline V gene (reference sequence). V shed 4 bases, J shed 14 bases, and the junction held 7 bases outside the gene matches. There are 13 residues in the CDR3.

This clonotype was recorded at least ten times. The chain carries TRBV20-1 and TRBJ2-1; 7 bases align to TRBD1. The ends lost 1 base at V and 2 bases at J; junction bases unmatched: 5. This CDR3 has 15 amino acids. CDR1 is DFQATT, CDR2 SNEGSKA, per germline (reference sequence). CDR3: CSARALTGTYNEQFF. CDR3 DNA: TGCAGTGCTAGAGCTTTGACAGGGACCTACAATGAGCAGTTCTTC.

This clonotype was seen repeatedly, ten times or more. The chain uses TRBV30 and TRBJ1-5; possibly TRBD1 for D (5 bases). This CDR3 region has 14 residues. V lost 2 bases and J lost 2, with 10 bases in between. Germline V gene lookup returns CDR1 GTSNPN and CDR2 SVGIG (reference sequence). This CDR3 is CAWSRGDGNQPQHF. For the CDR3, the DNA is TGTGCCTGGAGTCGAGGGGATGGCAATCAGCCCCAGCATTTT.

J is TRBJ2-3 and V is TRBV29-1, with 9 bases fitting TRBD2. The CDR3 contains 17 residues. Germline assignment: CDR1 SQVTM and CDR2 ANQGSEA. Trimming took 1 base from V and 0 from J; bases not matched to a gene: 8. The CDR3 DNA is TGCAGCGTTGAAGGTATTAGCGGGGGTGATAGCACAGATACGCAGTATTTT. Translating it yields CSVEGISGGDSTDTQYF.

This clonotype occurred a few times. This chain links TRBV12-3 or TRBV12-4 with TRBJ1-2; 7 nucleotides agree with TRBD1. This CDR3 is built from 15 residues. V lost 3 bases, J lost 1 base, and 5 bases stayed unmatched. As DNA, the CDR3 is TGTGCCAGCAGTTTCACGGACAGGCATAACTATGGCTACACCTTC. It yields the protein CASSFTDRHNYGYTF.

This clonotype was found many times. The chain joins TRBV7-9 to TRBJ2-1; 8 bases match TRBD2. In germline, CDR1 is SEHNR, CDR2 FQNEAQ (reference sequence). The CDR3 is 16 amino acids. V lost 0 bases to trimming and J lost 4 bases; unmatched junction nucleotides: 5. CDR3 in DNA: TGTGCCAGCAGCTTAGCCCCGACTAGCGCATACAATGAGCAGTTCTTC. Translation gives CASSLAPTSAYNEQFF.

The DNA of the CDR3 is TGTGCCAGCAGCAAACGCGGGAGTGACTTCACAGATACGCAGTATTTT. It encodes CASSKRGSDFTDTQYF. The genes are TRBV21-1 and TRBJ2-3. TRBV21-1 is described as a pseudogene. This CDR3 contains 16 residues.

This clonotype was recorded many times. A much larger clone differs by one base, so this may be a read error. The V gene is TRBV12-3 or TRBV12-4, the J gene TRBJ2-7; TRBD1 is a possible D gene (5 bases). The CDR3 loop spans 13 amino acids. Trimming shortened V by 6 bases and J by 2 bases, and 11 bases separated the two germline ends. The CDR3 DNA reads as TGTGCCAGCAGCCAAAGACAGACCTACGAGCAGTACTTC. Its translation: CASSQRQTYEQYF.

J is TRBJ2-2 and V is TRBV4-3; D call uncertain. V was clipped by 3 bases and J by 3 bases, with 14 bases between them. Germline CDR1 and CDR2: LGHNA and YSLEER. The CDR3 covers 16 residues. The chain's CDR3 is CASSQPGRADTGELFF. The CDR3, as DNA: TGCGCCAGCAGCCAGCCAGGAAGGGCGGACACCGGGGAGCTGTTTTTT.

The CDR3 DNA sequence: TGTGCCACCAGCAGCAGGGGGCCGGAAGCTTTCTTT. Protein product: CATSSRGPEAFF. The chain joins TRBV15 to TRBJ1-1; the match to TRBD1 covers 8 bases. The CDR3 runs 12 residues. Germline V lookup: CDR1 LNHNV, CDR2 YYDKDF (reference sequence). V lost 3 bases and J lost 8; bases outside the gene matches: 2.

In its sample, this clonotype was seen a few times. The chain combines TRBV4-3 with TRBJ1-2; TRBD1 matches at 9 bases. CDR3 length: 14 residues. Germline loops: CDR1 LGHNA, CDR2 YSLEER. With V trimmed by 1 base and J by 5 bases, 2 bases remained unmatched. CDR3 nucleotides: TGCGCCAGCAGCCAAGGACAGGGGGGGTATGGCTACACCTTC. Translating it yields CASSQGQGGYGYTF.

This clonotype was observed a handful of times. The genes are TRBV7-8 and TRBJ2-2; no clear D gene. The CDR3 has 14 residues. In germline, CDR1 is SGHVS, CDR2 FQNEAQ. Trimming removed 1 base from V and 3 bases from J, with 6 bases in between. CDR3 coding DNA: TGTGCCAGCAGCTTAGGGTGGGACACCGGGGAGCTGTTTTTT. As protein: CASSLGWDTGELFF.

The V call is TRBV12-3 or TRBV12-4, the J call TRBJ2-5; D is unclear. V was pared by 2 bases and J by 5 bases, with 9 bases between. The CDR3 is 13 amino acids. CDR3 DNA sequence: TGTGCCAGCAGTTTACTACGACCCGAGACCCAGTACTTC. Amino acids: CASSLLRPETQYF.

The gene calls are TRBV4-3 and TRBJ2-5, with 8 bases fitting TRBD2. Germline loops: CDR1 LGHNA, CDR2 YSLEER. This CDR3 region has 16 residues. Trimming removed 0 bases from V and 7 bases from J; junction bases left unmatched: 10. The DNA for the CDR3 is TGCGCCAGCAGCCAAGATCATATTGGCGCGGGAGGGACCCAGTACTTC. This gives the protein CASSQDHIGAGGTQYF.

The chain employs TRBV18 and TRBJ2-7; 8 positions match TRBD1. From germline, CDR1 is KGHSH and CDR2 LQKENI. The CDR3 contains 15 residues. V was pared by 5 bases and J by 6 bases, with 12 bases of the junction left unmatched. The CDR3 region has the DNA TGTGCCAGCTCAGCAATGGGGACAGGCGAGAGCGAGCAGTACTTC. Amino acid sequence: CASSAMGTGESEQYF. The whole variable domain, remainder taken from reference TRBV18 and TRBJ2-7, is NAGVMQNPRHLVRRRGQEARLRCSPMKGHSHVYWYRQLPEEGLKFMVYLQKENIIDESGMPKERFSAEFPKEGPSILRIQQVVRGDSAAYFCASSAMGTGESEQYFGPGTRLTVT.